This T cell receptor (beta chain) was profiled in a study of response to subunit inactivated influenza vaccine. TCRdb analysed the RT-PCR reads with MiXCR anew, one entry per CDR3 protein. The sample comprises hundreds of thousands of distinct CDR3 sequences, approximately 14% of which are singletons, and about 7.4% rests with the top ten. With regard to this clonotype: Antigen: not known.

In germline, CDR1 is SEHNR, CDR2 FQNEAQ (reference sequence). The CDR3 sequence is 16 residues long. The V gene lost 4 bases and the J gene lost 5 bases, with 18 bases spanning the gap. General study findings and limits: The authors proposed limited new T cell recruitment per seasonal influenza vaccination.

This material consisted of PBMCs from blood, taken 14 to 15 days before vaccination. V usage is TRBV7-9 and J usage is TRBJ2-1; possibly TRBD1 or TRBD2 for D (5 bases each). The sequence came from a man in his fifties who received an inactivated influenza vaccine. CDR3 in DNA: TGTGCCAGCAGCTCTCCGGTGGGGGAGAGAGACAATGAGCAGTTCTTC. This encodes CASSSPVGERDNEQFF.